This T cell receptor (beta chain) derives from a study of cytomegalovirus exposure and HLA in healthy donors. Study-wide context: Just over 80% of 398 genotyped donors fell in the Caucasian-associated ancestry cluster.

Germline CDR1 and CDR2: KGHSH and LQKENI. The CDR3 has 14 residues. J gave up 8 bases and V 2 bases, and 2 bases lay outside the gene matches. Points from the study as a whole: The authors confirmed in vitro that three CMV-associated chains were specific for CMV antigens. The authors reported that TCR beta sequences could predict HLA-A and HLA-B alleles. These predictions were accurate for most subjects in the first cohort.

On this clone itself: Its antigen is still unknown.

A multiplex PCR was run with 60 Vbeta primers and 13 Jbeta primers. Assay: immunoSEQ multiplex PCR; the TCRdb copy retains only in-frame clones and omits some. The table gives around 39,000 clones; the top ten clones make up about 4.2% of it. The TCR sequence derives from a male donor in good health and CMV-seronegative. V and J are TRBV18 and TRBJ2-1, with TRBD2 matching 11 bases. Sequenced sample: PBMCs. CDR3 sequence: CASSPLAGGHEQFF. CDR3 DNA: TGTGCCAGCTCACCATTAGCGGGGGGGCATGAGCAGTTCTTC.